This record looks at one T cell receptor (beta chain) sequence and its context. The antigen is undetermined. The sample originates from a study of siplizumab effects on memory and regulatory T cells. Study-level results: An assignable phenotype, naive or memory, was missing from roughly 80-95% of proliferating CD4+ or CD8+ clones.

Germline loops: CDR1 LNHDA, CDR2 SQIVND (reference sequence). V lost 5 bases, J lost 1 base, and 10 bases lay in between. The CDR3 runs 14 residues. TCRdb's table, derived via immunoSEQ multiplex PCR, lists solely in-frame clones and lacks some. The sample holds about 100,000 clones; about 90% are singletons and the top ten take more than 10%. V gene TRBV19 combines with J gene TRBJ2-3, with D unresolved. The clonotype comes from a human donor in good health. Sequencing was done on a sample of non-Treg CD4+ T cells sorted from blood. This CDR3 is CASSPRLRTDTQYF. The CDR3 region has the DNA TGTGCCAGTAGTCCCAGACTCCGCACAGATACGCAGTATTTT. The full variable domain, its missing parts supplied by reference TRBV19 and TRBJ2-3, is DGGITQSPKYLFRKEGQNVTLSCEQNLNHDAMYWYRQDPGQGLRLIYYSQIVNDFQKGDIAEGYSVSREKKESFPLTVTSAQKNPTAFYLCASSPRLRTDTQYFGPGTRLTVL.